Each of the 16 T cell receptor beta chains below was sequenced from the same sample in a study of STAT5B mutations in CD4+ large granular lymphocyte leukemia. Sequencing was performed with immunoSEQ multiplex PCR; in TCRdb, only in-frame clones are kept and a portion is missing. The data contain some 34,000 clones, around 76% of them singletons. Sequencing input: CD4+ T cells from blood buffy coats. Every receptor here comes from a human donor in good health.

The chain carries TRBV6-6 and TRBJ2-1, with 11 bases lining up with TRBD1. The CDR3 is 15 amino acids. The V gene's germline CDR1 is MNHNY and CDR2 SVGAGI (reference sequence). With 5 bases clipped from V and 5 bases from J, the junction kept 5 bases outside the gene matches. Here the CDR3 DNA reads TGTGCCAGCAGTCGCGCGGGACAGGGGGACAATGAGCAGTTCTTC. Residues: CASSRAGQGDNEQFF.

This clone was observed a few times. The J gene is TRBJ1-1, the V gene TRBV29-1; D is unclear. The V gene lost 4 bases and the J gene lost 5 bases, with 8 bases spanning the gap. Germline CDR1 and CDR2: SQVTM and ANQGSEA. This CDR3 spans 11 amino acids. DNA for the CDR3: TGCAGCGTTGGAGGGTCGACTGAAGCTTTCTTT. Amino acid sequence: CSVGGSTEAFF.

The rearrangement links TRBV10-3 to TRBJ1-2; D remains ambiguous. V was cut by 7 bases and J by 0 bases, with 9 bases left in between. The CDR3 contains 13 residues. Germline V CDR1 and CDR2: ENHRY, SYGVKD. The DNA of the CDR3 is TGTGCCATCATCGGGCGGACTAACTATGGCTACACCTTC. Translated, it gives CAIIGRTNYGYTF.

Only a few counts were recorded for this clone. The chain links TRBV5-1 to TRBJ1-1, with 7 bases aligning to TRBD1. Germline-derived CDR1 and CDR2 are SGHRS and YFSETQ. This CDR3 spans 15 amino acids. Trimming removed 0 bases from V and 1 base from J; junction bases left unmatched: 3. The CDR3 sequence is CASSLARTGNTEAFF. CDR3 DNA sequence: TGCGCCAGCAGCTTGGCCCGGACAGGGAACACTGAAGCTTTCTTT. Supplemented by reference TRBV5-1 and TRBJ1-1, the full variable domain reads KAGVTQTPRYLIKTRGQQVTLSCSPISGHRSVSWYQQTPGQGLQFLFEYFSETQRNKGNFPGRFSGRQFSNSRSEMNVSTLELGDSALYLCASSLARTGNTEAFFGQGTRLTVV.

The chain couples TRBV2 to TRBJ2-7, with a tentative D call TRBD1 (5 bases). The CDR3 runs to 15 residues. V was shortened by 4 bases and J by 0 bases, with 13 bases between the two germline ends. In germline, CDR1 is SNHLY, CDR2 FYNNEI. The CDR3: CASSAPQGYSYEQYF. CDR3 bases: TGTGCCAGCAGTGCCCCTCAGGGTTACTCCTACGAGCAGTACTTC.

The CDR3 spells CASSPGPAYEQYF. The CDR3 DNA is TGCGCCAGCAGCCCAGGCCCGGCCTACGAGCAGTACTTC. This rearrangement joins TRBV5-1 to TRBJ2-7, with D hard to call. The CDR3 is 13 residues long. CDR1 is SGHRS and CDR2 is YFSETQ in the germline V gene. The V gene lost 4 bases and the J gene lost 2 bases, with 10 bases spanning the gap.

The gene calls are TRBV29-1 and TRBJ2-3, with TRBD1 matching over 7 bases. Germline V gene data show CDR1 as SQVTM and CDR2 as ANQGSEA. This CDR3 region has 14 residues. J gave up 0 bases and V 4 bases, and 4 bases lay outside the gene matches. The CDR3 loop reads CSVGLGQSTDTQYF. The CDR3 DNA is TGCAGCGTTGGGTTGGGACAGAGCACAGATACGCAGTATTTT.

This sequence joins TRBV6-5 and TRBJ2-5; 7 bases line up with TRBD2. V was clipped by 5 bases and J by 11 bases; unmatched bases: 14. CDR1 is MNHEY, CDR2 SVGAGI, per germline. The CDR3 runs to 14 residues. This CDR3 reads CASSPPRAREEQYF. For the CDR3, the DNA is TGTGCCAGCAGTCCTCCCCGGGCCCGGGAGGAGCAGTACTTC.

Only a few counts were recorded for this clone. J is TRBJ2-7 and V is TRBV30, with D unresolved. Germline V gene data show CDR1 as GTSNPN and CDR2 as SVGIG (reference sequence). The length of the CDR3 is 12 residues. V shed 5 bases and J shed 2 bases, with 10 bases lying between them. The CDR3 sequence: CAWGPRAYEQYF. The CDR3 nucleotides are TGTGCCTGGGGGCCTAGAGCCTACGAGCAGTACTTC.

This clone was counted a few times. The rearrangement uses TRBV27 and TRBJ1-5; 7 positions agree with TRBD1. The germline V gene encodes CDR1 MNHEY and CDR2 SMNVEV (reference sequence). The CDR3 runs 18 residues. V lost 5 bases, J lost 0 bases, and 13 bases stayed unmatched. The CDR3: CASSPHRGRLVSNQPQHF. The DNA for the CDR3 is TGTGCCAGCAGTCCTCACAGGGGACGGCTCGTTAGCAATCAGCCCCAGCATTTT.

The J gene is TRBJ1-1, the V gene TRBV9; 7 nucleotides line up with TRBD1. Trimming cost V 3 bases and J 4 bases; bases outside gene matches: 9. This CDR3 region has 15 residues. Germline V gene sequence: CDR1 SGDLS, CDR2 YYNGEE. The CDR3 loop is CASSAGRAGGTEAFF. CDR3 in DNA: TGTGCCAGCAGCGCCGGTAGGGCAGGGGGCACTGAAGCTTTCTTT.

The CDR3 nucleotides are TGCGCCAGCAGCTTGGCCGGGTCGGTCGGGGATGAGCAGTTCTTC. The encoded protein is CASSLAGSVGDEQFF. The gene calls are TRBV5-1 and TRBJ2-1, with a tentative D call TRBD2 (5 bases). Trimming removed 0 bases from V and 8 bases from J, with 15 bases in between. Per germline, CDR1 SGHRS and CDR2 YFSETQ. The CDR3 runs 15 residues.

The chain combines TRBV6-1 with TRBJ1-5; no reliable D call. Germline V gene sequence: CDR1 MNHNS, CDR2 SASEGT. Trimming removed 3 bases at V and 9 bases at J, with 12 bases between. CDR3 length: 13 amino acids. CDR3: CASSDGAPGPQHF. The DNA of the CDR3 is TGTGCCAGCAGTGACGGCGCCCCGGGGCCCCAGCATTTT.

V usage is TRBV9 and J usage is TRBJ2-7; 14 bases are a match to TRBD2. Germline V gene lookup returns CDR1 SGDLS and CDR2 YYNGEE. The V and J ends lost 0 bases and 0 bases, in that order; junction bases with no gene match: 8. This CDR3 contains 19 residues. The CDR3 here is CASSVDGTSGGQSSYEQYF. CDR3 coding DNA: TGTGCCAGCAGCGTAGACGGGACTAGCGGGGGCCAAAGCTCCTACGAGCAGTACTTC.

The chain couples TRBV4-1 to TRBJ1-5; D might be TRBD1 (5 bases). Germline lookup yields CDR1 MGHRA and CDR2 YSYEKL. Trimming took 0 bases from V and 4 from J, leaving 10 bases between them. The length of the CDR3 is 15 residues. CDR3 amino acids: CASSQDPWGNQPQHF. For the CDR3, the DNA is TGCGCCAGCAGCCAAGACCCCTGGGGGAATCAGCCCCAGCATTTT.

The chain combines TRBV14 with TRBJ1-1; D call uncertain. Germline V gene sequence: CDR1 SGHDN, CDR2 FVKESK. The CDR3 totals 14 residues. V was pared by 0 bases and J by 6 bases, with 11 bases between. CDR3 sequence: CASSQDHWRAEAFF. Here the CDR3 DNA reads TGTGCCAGCAGCCAAGATCACTGGAGGGCTGAAGCTTTCTTT.